Below, one T cell receptor (beta chain) is given with its context. Its antigen target is currently unknown. No base quality information exists; no much larger clone differs at one position. What this sample's time point label stands for: pre-treatment sample, taken before nivolumab and TIL therapy. The baseline tumor samples were excised metastases, mostly pleural nodules or supraclavicular lymph nodes, taken from the same resection that was used to grow TIL. Tumors were harvested prior to any PD-1/PD-L1 blockade, after which nivolumab was administered to patients, and lymphodepletion, expanded TIL infusion and IL-2 were given to patients who progressed. Adults with stage 4 NSCLC were enrolled from October 2017 to early 2020 in a dual-center phase I trial. The samples were obtained from a phase I trial that was single-arm and open-label and tested tumor-infiltrating lymphocyte therapy combined with nivolumab in advanced non-small cell lung cancer. Parts of each resected tumor were snap-frozen in liquid nitrogen and kept at -80 degrees C. Tumor regions of interest were selected on H&E sections by laser-capture macrodissection, were pulverized into about 14 mg aliquots, and were extracted with Qiagen Allprep kits.

This entry comes from a study of TIL therapy for anti-PD-1-resistant metastatic lung cancer (dated by TCRdb to the early 2020s). Regarding the complete study: Enrolled patients had a median age of around 50 years (range 38-75) and a median tumor PD-L1 proportion score of approximately 6.6%. T cell receptor beta sequencing of tumor and peripheral blood was used to follow clonotypes across the tumor, the expanded TIL product and serial blood samples. Across the cohort, whole-exome sequencing showed a median non-synonymous tumor mutation burden of roughly 1.5 mutations per megabase. The cohort was predominantly lung adenocarcinoma, with a few EGFR-mutant and two ALK-rearranged tumors, and half of patients were current or former smokers. Study-wide conclusions, independent of this receptor: Clonal turnover during TIL culture was high, and many clones enriched in the product were not detected in the baseline tumor, suggesting clonal contraction rather than faithful expansion. The cohort was highly selected, including more treatment-naive, never-smoker and oncogene-addicted patients than is typical, which limits generalizability. The study protocol defined all tumor marker inferences as exploratory. Compared with baseline intratumoral T cells, expanded TIL cultures were more clonal and less diverse (median clonality approximately 6% vs 31%, p < 0.0001).

Using bias-controlled multiplex PCR with the immunoSEQ v3 hsTCRB kit, the TCR beta CDR3 regions were amplified from genomic DNA. An Illumina NextSeq 500 was used to sequence the TCR libraries, reaching approximately 2.1 million read pairs at survey level or roughly 4.5-6 million at deep level. On the authors' methods: V, D and J genes were assigned, non-productive sequences were removed, and clonality was reported by immunoSEQ Analyzer software. To compare repertoires between infused TIL and blood, productive Simpson clonality was used along with the Morisita overlap index of productive TRB rearrangements. TCRdb mirrors the immuneACCESS table, restricted to in-frame sequences. Some clones are absent from its copies; in checked studies, under half trace to an unresolved V gene, and the reason for the others is unknown. Clone size and V and J calls were adopted from that table, with D and trimming inferred from the DNA. The sample table lists thousands of clones, over 80% of them with a count of one. The ten largest account for 7.8% of the sample.

The material was tumor tissue, obtained at baseline. The sequence was obtained from a person aged 25 to 80 with non-small cell lung cancer.

The bases are TGTGCCACCAGCAGAGTTGATGGACAGCTGAAGGACTACACCTTC. Its product reads: CATSRVDGQLKDYTF. Rearrangement joined TRBV15 to TRBJ1-2; 6 matching bases give a weak D call of TRBD1. V lost 1 base and J lost 10 bases; the stretch between them is 19 bases long. The CDR3 spans 15 residues, from the cysteine through the phenylalanine. Just the 45-base CDR3 DNA is kept, in frame starting at base 1. According to the germline V gene (reference sequence), CDR1 reads LNHNV and CDR2 reads YYDKDF.